This TCR beta chain came from a study of TIL therapy for anti-PD-1-resistant metastatic lung cancer. The immunoSEQ assay was v3. Sequenced by immunoSEQ multiplex PCR; TCRdb stores in-frame clones only, minus some. The sample lists 15,000 to 20,000 clones, roughly 80% occurring once. Time point specified: pre-treatment sample, taken before nivolumab and TIL therapy. V dropped 8 bases and J dropped 2; count of bases not matched to a gene: 7. The CDR3 is made up of 15 amino acids. The germline CDR1 and CDR2 sequences are MNHNS and SASEGT. The chain combines TRBV6-1 with TRBJ1-4; TRBD1 matches 8 bases. The receptor was derived from a person aged 25 to 80 with non-small cell lung cancer. The starting material was blood, obtained at baseline. The CDR3 DNA follows: TGTGCCAGCCGGACAGGGTCGTCGACTAATGAAAAACTGTTTTTT. The encoded protein is CASRTGSSTNEKLFF.